Listed here are 13 T cell receptor beta chains from one sample, sequenced in a study of blood T cell repertoires in COVID-19. Measured with immunoSEQ multiplex PCR; TCRdb has only the in-frame clones, and not every one. The sample yields about 80,000 clones, about 82% seen once. The specimen was peripheral blood. These receptors all stem from an elderly man with active or convalescent COVID-19.

This clone was found once. The chain uses TRBV27 and TRBJ1-4; possible D gene TRBD1, 6 bases. The V and J ends lost 7 bases and 0 bases respectively, with 12 bases between them. The CDR3 sequence is 15 residues long. The V gene's germline CDR1 is MNHEY and CDR2 SMNVEV (reference sequence). CDR3 loop: CASTVRGATNEKLFF. The DNA for the CDR3 is TGTGCCAGCACCGTCAGGGGTGCAACTAATGAAAAACTGTTTTTT.

Written as DNA, the CDR3 is TGTGCCAGCACTTTAGGTAGGACAGCCGTATCTGAAGCTTTCTTT. Its protein is CASTLGRTAVSEAFF. This chain uses TRBV2 with TRBJ1-1, with a weak D call TRBD1 (6 bases). Germline-derived CDR1 and CDR2 are SNHLY and FYNNEI. CDR3 length equals 15 residues. The V and J ends lost 7 bases and 6 bases respectively, with 21 bases between them.

The rearrangement joins TRBV28 to TRBJ1-3, with a weak D call TRBD1 (6 bases). V shed 4 bases and J shed 4 bases, with 17 bases lying between them. CDR1 and CDR2 (germline): MDHEN, SYDVKM. This CDR3 comprises 16 residues. CDR3 amino acids: CASSSLGQFGGNTIYF. CDR3 nucleotides: TGTGCCAGCAGTTCCCTAGGACAGTTCGGCGGAAACACCATATATTTT.

The V call is TRBV18, the J call TRBJ2-3; possibly TRBD2 for D (5 bases). V was pared by 0 bases and J by 5 bases, with 12 bases between. CDR1 and CDR2 (germline): KGHSH, LQKENI. The CDR3 totals 15 residues. The CDR3 DNA sequence: TGTGCCAGCTCACCACCGGGAGTTGGGTTAGATACGCAGTATTTT. Residues: CASSPPGVGLDTQYF.

This chain's CDR3 is CASRQGPGANVLTF. The CDR3 DNA reads as TGTGCCAGCAGACAGGGTCCTGGGGCCAACGTCCTGACTTTC. The gene calls are TRBV6-6 and TRBJ2-6; D possibly corresponds to TRBD1 (6 bases). Germline V gives CDR1 MNHNY, CDR2 SVGAGI (reference sequence). The CDR3 runs to 14 residues. V was cut by 6 bases and J by 2 bases, with 8 bases left in between.

The J gene is TRBJ1-1, the V gene TRBV2; perhaps TRBD1 as D (5 bases). The CDR3 contains 15 residues. Per germline, CDR1 SNHLY and CDR2 FYNNEI. V was shortened by 5 bases and J by 6 bases, with 19 bases between the two germline ends. The CDR3 DNA sequence: TGTGCCAGCAGTCCCTTCGGGACGGGGGTCTCTGAAGCTTTCTTT. Amino acid sequence: CASSPFGTGVSEAFF.

The V and J genes are TRBV7-8 and TRBJ1-1; D is unresolved. V gave up 3 bases and J gave up 0 bases, with 5 bases separating them. The CDR3 runs 13 residues. Germline V lookup: CDR1 SGHVS, CDR2 FQNEAQ. This CDR3 is CASSFRMNTEAFF. For the CDR3, the DNA is TGTGCCAGCAGCTTCAGGATGAACACTGAAGCTTTCTTT. Supplemented by reference TRBV7-8 and TRBJ1-1, the full variable domain reads GAGVSQSPRYKVAKRGQDVALRCDPISGHVSLFWYQQALGQGPEFLTYFQNEAQLDKSGLPSDRFFAERPEGSVSTLKIQRTQQEDSAVYLCASSFRMNTEAFFGQGTRLTVV.

V usage is TRBV7-9 and J usage is TRBJ2-6; TRBD1 agrees at 12 bases. This CDR3 comprises 17 residues. V lost 5 bases and J lost 2; bases outside the gene matches: 4. The V gene's germline CDR1 is SEHNR and CDR2 FQNEAQ (reference sequence). CDR3 in amino acids: CASSLGTGGAGANVLTF. The CDR3 DNA follows: TGTGCCAGCAGCCTCGGGACAGGGGGCGCTGGGGCCAACGTCCTGACTTTC. Complete variable domain (other parts from reference TRBV7-9 and TRBJ2-6): DTGVSQNPRHKITKRGQNVTFRCDPISEHNRLYWYRQTLGQGPEFLTYFQNEAQLEKSRLLSDRFSAERPKGSFSTLEIQRTEQGDSAMYLCASSLGTGGAGANVLTFGAGSRLTVL.

This rearrangement joins TRBV7-2 to TRBJ2-1; no definite D call. Germline V gives CDR1 SGHTA, CDR2 FQGNSA. The CDR3 sequence is 13 residues long. The V and J ends lost 1 base and 10 bases respectively, with 11 bases between them. CDR3: CASSLDSRPEQFF. The CDR3 DNA follows: TGTGCCAGCAGCTTAGATTCGCGTCCCGAGCAGTTCTTC.

This chain connects TRBV28 to TRBJ2-5, with 8 positions matching TRBD2. The germline CDR1 and CDR2 sequences are MDHEN and SYDVKM. After removal of 4 bases from V and 0 bases from J, the junction contained 1 base not matched to a gene. The CDR3 has 14 residues. The CDR3 spells CASSSAGDQETQYF. The CDR3 region has the DNA TGTGCCAGCAGTTCAGCGGGAGACCAAGAGACCCAGTACTTC.

This clone was found a few times. The chain combines TRBV14 with TRBJ2-7; D is possibly TRBD1 (5 bases). Deletions cut 2 bases from V and 3 bases from J, with 5 bases between. The CDR3 runs to 12 residues. Looked up from germline, CDR1 is SGHDN and CDR2 is FVKESK. The CDR3 loop reads CASSQQGYEQYV. The CDR3 DNA reads as TGTGCCAGCAGCCAACAGGGCTACGAGCAGTACGTC.

The rearrangement uses TRBV12-1 and TRBJ2-7; TRBD2 was called by the table and not checked on the DNA. TRBV12-1 is assigned pseudogene status. This CDR3 is built from 14 residues. CDR3 sequence: CASSFAPGPYEQYV. The DNA of the CDR3 is TGTGCCAGCAGCTTTGCACCGGGTCCCTACGAGCAGTACGTC.

This clone was observed a few times. This chain connects TRBV11-2 to TRBJ1-2; tentatively, D is TRBD1 (6 bases). The CDR3 spans 15 residues. Germline V lookup: CDR1 SGHAT, CDR2 FQNNGV. With 5 bases removed from V and 4 bases from J, the gap between germline ends came to 17 bases. CDR3 DNA sequence: TGTGCCAGCAGCCCCATATCCAGGGGACGCTATGGCTACACCTTC. This encodes CASSPISRGRYGYTF. Full variable domain (outside the CDR3, taken from reference TRBV11-2 and TRBJ1-2): EAGVAQSPRYKIIEKRQSVAFWCNPISGHATLYWYQQILGQGPKLLIQFQNNGVVDDSQLPKDRFSAERLKGVDSTLKIQPAKLEDSAVYLCASSPISRGRYGYTFGSGTRLTVV.